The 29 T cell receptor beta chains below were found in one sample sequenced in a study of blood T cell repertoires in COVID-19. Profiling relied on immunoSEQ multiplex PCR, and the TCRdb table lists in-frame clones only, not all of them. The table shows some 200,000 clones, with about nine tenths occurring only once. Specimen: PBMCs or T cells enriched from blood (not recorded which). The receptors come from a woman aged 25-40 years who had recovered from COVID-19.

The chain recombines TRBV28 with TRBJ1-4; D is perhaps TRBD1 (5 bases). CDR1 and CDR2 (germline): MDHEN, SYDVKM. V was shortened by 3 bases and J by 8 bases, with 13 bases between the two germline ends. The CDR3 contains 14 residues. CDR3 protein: CASSFRVPEEKLFF. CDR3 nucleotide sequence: TGTGCCAGCAGTTTCAGGGTCCCGGAGGAAAAACTGTTTTTT.

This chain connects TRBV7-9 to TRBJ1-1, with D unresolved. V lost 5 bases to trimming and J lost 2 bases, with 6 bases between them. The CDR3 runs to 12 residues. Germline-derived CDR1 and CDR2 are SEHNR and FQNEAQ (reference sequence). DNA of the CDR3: TGTGCCAGCAGCGGCATAAACACTGAAGCTTTCTTT. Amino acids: CASSGINTEAFF.

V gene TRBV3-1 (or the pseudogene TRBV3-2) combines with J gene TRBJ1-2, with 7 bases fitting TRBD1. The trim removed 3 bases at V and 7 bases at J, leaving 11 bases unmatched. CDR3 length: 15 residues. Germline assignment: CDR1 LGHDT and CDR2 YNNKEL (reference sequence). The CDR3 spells CASSHSRNRGSGYTF. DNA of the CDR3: TGTGCCAGCAGCCATTCGAGGAACAGGGGATCTGGCTACACCTTC.

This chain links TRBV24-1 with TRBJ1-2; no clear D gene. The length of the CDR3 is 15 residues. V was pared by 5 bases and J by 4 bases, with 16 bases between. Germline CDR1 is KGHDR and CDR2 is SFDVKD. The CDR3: CATSAYRQSPYGYTF. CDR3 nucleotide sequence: TGTGCCACCAGTGCGTATCGTCAAAGCCCCTATGGCTACACCTTC.

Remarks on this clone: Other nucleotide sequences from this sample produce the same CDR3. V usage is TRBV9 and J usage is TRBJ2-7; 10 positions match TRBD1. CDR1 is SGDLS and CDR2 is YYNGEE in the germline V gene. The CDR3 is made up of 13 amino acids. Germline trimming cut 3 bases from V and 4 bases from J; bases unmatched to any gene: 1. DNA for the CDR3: TGTGCCAGCAGCGGACAGGGGGCATACGAGCAGTACTTC. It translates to CASSGQGAYEQYF. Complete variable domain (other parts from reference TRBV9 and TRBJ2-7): DSGVTQTPKHLITATGQRVTLRCSPRSGDLSVYWYQQSLDQGLQFLIQYYNGEERAKGNILERFSAQQFPDLHSELNLSSLELGDSALYFCASSGQGAYEQYFGPGTRLTVT.

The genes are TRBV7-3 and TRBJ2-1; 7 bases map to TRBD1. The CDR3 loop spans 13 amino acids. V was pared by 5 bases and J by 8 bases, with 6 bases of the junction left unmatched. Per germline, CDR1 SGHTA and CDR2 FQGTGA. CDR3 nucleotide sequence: TGTGCCAGCAGCCCCACAGGGGTGGATGAGCAGTTCTTC. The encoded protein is CASSPTGVDEQFF.

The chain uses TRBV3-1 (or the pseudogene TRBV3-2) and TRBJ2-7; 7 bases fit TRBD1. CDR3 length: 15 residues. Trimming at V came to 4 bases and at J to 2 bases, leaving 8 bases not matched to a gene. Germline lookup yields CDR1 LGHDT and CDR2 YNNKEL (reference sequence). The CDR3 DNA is TGTGCCAGCAGCCCCTTGGACAGGCCCACCTACGAGCAGTACTTC. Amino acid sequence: CASSPLDRPTYEQYF.

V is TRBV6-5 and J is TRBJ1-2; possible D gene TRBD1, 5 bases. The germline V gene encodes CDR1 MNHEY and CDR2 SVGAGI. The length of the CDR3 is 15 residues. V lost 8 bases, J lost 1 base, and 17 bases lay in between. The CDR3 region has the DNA TGTGCCAGCGGTCGGGGGAGGTTTTATAACTATGGCTACACCTTC. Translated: CASGRGRFYNYGYTF.

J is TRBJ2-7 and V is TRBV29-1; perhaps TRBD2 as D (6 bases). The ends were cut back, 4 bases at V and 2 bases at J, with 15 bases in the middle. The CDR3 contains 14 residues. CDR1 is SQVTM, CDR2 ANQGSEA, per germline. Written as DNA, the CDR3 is TGCAGCGTTGTTGGAGGGGCGGGGACCTACGAGCAGTACTTC. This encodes CSVVGGAGTYEQYF.

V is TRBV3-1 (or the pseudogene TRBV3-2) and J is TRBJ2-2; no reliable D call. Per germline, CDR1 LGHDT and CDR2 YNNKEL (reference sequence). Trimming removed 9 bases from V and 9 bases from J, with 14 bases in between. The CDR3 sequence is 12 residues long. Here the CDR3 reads CASLSRVRELFF. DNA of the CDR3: TGTGCCAGTCTCTCAAGAGTCCGGGAGCTGTTTTTT.

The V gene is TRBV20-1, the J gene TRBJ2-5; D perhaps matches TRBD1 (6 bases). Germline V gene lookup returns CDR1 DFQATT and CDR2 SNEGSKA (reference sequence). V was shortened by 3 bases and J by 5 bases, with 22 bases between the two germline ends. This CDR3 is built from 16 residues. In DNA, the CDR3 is TGCAGTGCTAGTCTGAACAGGGCCGCCTTTGATGAGACCCAGTACTTC. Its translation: CSASLNRAAFDETQYF.

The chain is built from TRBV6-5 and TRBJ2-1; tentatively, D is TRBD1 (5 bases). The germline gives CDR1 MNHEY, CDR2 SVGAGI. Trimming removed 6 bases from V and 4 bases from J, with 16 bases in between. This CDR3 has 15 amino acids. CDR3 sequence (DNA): TGTGCCAGCAGCTCCCCTGGGGCGCAGTACAATGAGCAGTTCTTC. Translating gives CASSSPGAQYNEQFF.

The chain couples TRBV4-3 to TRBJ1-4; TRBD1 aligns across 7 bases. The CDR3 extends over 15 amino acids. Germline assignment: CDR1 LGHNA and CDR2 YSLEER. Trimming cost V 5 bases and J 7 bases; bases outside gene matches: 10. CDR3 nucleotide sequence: TGCGCCAGCAGCAATCCGGGACAGTCGGTTGAAAAACTGTTTTTT. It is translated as CASSNPGQSVEKLFF.

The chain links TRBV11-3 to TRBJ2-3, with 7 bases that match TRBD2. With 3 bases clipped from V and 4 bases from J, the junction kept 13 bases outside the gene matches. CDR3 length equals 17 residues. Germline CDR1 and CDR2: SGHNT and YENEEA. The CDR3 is CASSFGVAGVRADTQYF. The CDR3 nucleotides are TGTGCCAGCAGCTTCGGGGTGGCGGGAGTGAGGGCAGATACGCAGTATTTT.

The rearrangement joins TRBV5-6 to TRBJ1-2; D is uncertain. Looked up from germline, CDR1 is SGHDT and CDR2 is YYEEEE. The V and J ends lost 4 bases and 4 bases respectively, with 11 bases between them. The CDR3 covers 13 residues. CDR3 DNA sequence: TGTGCCAGCAGCCCCCCAGAGCGCTATGGCTACACCTTC. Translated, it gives CASSPPERYGYTF.

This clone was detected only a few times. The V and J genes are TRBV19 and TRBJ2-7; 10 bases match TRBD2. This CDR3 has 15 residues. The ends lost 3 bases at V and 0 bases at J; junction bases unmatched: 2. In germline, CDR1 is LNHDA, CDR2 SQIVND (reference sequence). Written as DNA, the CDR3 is TGTGCCAGTAGTATGAGGACTAGCGGCTCCTACGAGCAGTACTTC. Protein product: CASSMRTSGSYEQYF.

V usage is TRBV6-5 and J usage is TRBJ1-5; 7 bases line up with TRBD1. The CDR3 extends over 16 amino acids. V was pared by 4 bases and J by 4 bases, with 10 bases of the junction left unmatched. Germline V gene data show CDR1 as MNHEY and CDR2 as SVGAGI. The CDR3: CASSSTSDRRNQPQHF. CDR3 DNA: TGTGCCAGCAGTTCTACCTCGGACAGGAGAAATCAGCCCCAGCATTTT.

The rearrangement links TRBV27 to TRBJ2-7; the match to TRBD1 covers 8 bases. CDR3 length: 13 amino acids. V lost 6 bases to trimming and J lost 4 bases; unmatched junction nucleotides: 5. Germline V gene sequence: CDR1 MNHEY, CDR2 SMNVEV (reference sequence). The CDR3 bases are TGTGCCAGCAGGCAGGGGGCTGGGTACGAGCAGTACTTC. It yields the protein CASRQGAGYEQYF.

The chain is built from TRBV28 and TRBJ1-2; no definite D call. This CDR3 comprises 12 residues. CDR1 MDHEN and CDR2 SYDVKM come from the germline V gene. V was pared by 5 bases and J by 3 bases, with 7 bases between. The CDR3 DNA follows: TGTGCCAGCAGTATCCAGGACTATGGCTACACCTTC. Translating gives CASSIQDYGYTF.

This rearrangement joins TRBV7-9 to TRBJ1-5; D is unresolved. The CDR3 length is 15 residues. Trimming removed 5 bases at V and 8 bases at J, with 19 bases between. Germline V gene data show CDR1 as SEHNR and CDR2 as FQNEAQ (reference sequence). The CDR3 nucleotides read TGTGCCAGCAGCCGATCGGGAACGGCTGGAGAGCCCCAGCATTTT. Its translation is CASSRSGTAGEPQHF.

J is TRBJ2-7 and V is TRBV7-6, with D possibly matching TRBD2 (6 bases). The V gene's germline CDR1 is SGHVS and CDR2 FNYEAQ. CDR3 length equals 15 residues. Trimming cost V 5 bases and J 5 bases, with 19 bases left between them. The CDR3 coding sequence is TGTGCCAGCAGCCCAGGTACTTGGGACTTGCACGAGCAGTACTTC. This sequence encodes CASSPGTWDLHEQYF.

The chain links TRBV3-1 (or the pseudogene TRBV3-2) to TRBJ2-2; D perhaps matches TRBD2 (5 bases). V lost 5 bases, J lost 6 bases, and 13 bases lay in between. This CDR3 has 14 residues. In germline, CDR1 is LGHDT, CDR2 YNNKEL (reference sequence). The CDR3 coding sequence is TGTGCCAGCAGCACCGGGGAGCACTCCGGGGAGCTGTTTTTT. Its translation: CASSTGEHSGELFF.

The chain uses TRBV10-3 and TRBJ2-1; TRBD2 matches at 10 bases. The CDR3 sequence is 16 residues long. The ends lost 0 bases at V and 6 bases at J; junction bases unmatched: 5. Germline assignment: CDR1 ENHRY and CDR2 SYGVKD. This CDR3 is CAISESGTSVANEQFF. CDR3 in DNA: TGTGCCATCAGTGAGTCGGGGACTAGCGTGGCCAATGAGCAGTTCTTC.

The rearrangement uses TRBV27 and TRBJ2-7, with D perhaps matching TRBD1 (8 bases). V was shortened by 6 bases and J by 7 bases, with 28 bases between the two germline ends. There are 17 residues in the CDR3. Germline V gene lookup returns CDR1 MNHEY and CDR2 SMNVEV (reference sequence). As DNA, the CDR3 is TGTGCCAGCAGGGGGGGGACAGGCCGATCCCCTACAAGTGAGCAGTACTTC. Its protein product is CASRGGTGRSPTSEQYF.

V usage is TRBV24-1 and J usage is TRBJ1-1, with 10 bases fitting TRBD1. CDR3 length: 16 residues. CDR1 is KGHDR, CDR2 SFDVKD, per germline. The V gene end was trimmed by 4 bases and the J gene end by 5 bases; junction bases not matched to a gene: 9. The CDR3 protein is CATSDAGTGVGTEAFF. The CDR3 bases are TGTGCCACCAGTGACGCCGGGACAGGGGTTGGGACTGAAGCTTTCTTT.

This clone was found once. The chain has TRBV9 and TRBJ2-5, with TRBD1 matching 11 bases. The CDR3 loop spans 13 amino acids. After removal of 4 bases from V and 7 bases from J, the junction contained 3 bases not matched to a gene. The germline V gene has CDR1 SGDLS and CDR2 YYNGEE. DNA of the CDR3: TGTGCCAGCAGCCCAGGGACAGGGGGGACCCAGTACTTC. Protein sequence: CASSPGTGGTQYF.

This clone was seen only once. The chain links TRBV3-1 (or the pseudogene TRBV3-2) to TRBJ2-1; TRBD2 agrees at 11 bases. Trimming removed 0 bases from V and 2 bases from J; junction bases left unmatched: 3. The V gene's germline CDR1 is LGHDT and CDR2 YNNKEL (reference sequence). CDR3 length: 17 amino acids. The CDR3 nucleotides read TGTGCCAGCAGCCAAGATTTGACTAGCGGGGCCTACAATGAGCAGTTCTTC. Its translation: CASSQDLTSGAYNEQFF.

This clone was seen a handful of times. The DNA of the CDR3 is TGTGCCACCAGTGTTGGCCCCACGACTCGACAGCATTTT. This encodes CATSVGPTTRQHF. The rearrangement links TRBV24-1 to TRBJ1-5; D is unresolved. From germline, CDR1 is KGHDR and CDR2 SFDVKD. This CDR3 is 13 amino acids long. The V gene lost 5 bases and the J gene lost 13 bases, with 17 bases spanning the gap.

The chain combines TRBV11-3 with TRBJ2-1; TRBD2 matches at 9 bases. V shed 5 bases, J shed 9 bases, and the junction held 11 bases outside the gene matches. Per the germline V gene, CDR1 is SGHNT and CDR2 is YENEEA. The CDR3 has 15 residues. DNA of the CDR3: TGTGCCAGCAGCCCCCCGGGCGGGAGGGGTGGTGAGCAGTTCTTC. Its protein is CASSPPGGRGGEQFF.